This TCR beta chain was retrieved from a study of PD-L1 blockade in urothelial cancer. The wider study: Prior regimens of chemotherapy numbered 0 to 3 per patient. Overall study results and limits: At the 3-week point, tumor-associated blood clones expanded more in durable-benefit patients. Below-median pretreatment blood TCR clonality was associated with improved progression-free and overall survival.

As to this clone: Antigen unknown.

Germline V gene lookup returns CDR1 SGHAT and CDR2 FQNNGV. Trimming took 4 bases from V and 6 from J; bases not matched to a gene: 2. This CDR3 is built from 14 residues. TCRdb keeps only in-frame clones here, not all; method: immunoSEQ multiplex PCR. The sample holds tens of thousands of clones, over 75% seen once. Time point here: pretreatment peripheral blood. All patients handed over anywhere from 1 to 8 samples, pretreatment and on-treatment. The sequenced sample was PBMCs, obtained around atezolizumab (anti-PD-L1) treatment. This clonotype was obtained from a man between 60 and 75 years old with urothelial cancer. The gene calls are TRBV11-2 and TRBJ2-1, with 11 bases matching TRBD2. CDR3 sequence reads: CASSSLAGVNEQFF. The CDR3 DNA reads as TGTGCCAGCAGCTCACTAGCGGGGGTCAATGAGCAGTTCTTC.